Listed below are T cell receptor beta chains from one sample, sequenced in a study of siplizumab effects on memory and regulatory T cells. The antigens these receptors bind are not known. Method: immunoSEQ multiplex PCR; TCRdb's copy keeps in-frame clones and lacks some. The table lists about 13,000 clones, almost 40% of them singletons. The sample consisted of CFSE-low (dividing) CD8+ T cells sorted from an allogeneic mixed lymphocyte reaction. These receptors originate from a human donor in good health; the cells came from an allogeneic mixed lymphocyte reaction. Each CDR3 is given with its conserved first and last residue. D genes are given only for firm matches. Where a row states a size, it is once, few, many or the class of an expanded clone; other rows omit it.

J gene	V gene	D gene	clone size	CDR3 protein	CDR3 DNA
TRBJ2-3	TRBV5-1	TRBD2	medium-sized	CASSLASGGADTQYF	TGCGCCAGCAGCCTGGCTAGCGGGGGGGCAGATACGCAGTATTTT
TRBJ2-1	TRBV7-6	TRBD2	medium-sized	CASSPTSGGYNEQFF	TGTGCCAGCAGCCCAACTAGCGGGGGTTACAATGAGCAGTTCTTC
TRBJ2-7	TRBV4-2	TRBD2	few	CASSQEGGDGAYEQYF	TGTGCCAGCAGCCAAGAGGGGGGGGACGGAGCCTACGAGCAGTACTTC
TRBJ2-1	TRBV2	TRBD1	.	CAHVAGGSVYNEQFF	TGTGCCCACGTGGCAGGGGGTTCGGTATACAATGAGCAGTTCTTC
TRBJ1-2	TRBV13	.	.	CASSLRGSNYGYTF	TGTGCCAGCAGCTTGCGGGGATCTAACTATGGCTACACCTTC
TRBJ2-1	TRBV27	.	.	CASSLGGWNEQFF	TGTGCCAGCAGTTTAGGGGGTTGGAATGAGCAGTTCTTC
TRBJ2-1	TRBV7-3	.	few	CASSLDSGSYNEQFF	TGTGCCAGCAGCTTAGACAGCGGCTCCTACAATGAGCAGTTCTTC
TRBJ2-3	TRBV19	.	.	CASSIGSSSTDTQYF	TGTGCCAGTAGTATTGGCAGTTCTAGCACAGATACGCAGTATTTT
TRBJ2-1	TRBV5-6	TRBD2	.	CASSLVFTSGLNEQFF	TGTGCCAGCAGCTTGGTATTTACTAGCGGGTTGAATGAGCAGTTCTTC
TRBJ2-5	TRBV7-9	.	.	CASSPPQETQYF	TGTGCCAGCAGCCCCCCCCAAGAGACCCAGTACTTC
TRBJ2-3	TRBV7-9	TRBD2	few	CASSSRLTSGGFSDTQYF	TGTGCCAGCAGCTCTCGGCTCACTAGCGGGGGTTTCAGTGATACGCAGTATTTT
TRBJ2-7	TRBV27	.	.	CASSLGLATYEQYF	TGTGCCAGCAGTTTAGGCCTAGCGACCTACGAGCAGTACTTC
TRBJ2-1	TRBV7-9	.	.	CASSLELRLLAYNEQFF	TGTGCCAGCAGCTTAGAGTTGCGACTCCTTGCCTACAATGAGCAGTTCTTC
TRBJ2-3	TRBV29-1	.	.	CSVEVRGVPTDTQYF	TGCAGCGTTGAGGTCAGAGGGGTTCCCACAGATACGCAGTATTTT
TRBJ2-5	TRBV5-1	.	.	CASSIWENYQETQYF	TGCGCCAGCAGCATCTGGGAAAATTACCAAGAGACCCAGTACTTC
TRBJ2-5	TRBV25-1	TRBD2	few	CASARRGGEQETQYF	TGTGCCAGCGCCCGGCGCGGGGGAGAACAAGAGACCCAGTACTTC
TRBJ2-7	TRBV6-5	.	.	CASSEGYEQYF	TGTGCCAGCAGTGAAGGTTACGAGCAGTACTTC
TRBJ2-7	TRBV2	TRBD2	medium-sized	CASSWTSGSYEQYF	TGTGCCAGCAGTTGGACTAGCGGGAGTTACGAGCAGTACTTC
TRBJ2-5	TRBV13	.	.	CASSLVTDFGETQYF	TGTGCCAGCAGCTTAGTGACAGACTTTGGAGAGACCCAGTACTTC
TRBJ1-1	TRBV7-9	.	.	CASSLGLPGNTEAFF	TGTGCCAGCAGCTTGGGACTTCCAGGGAACACTGAAGCTTTCTTT
TRBJ1-5	TRBV6-6	.	.	CASSPLGSNQPQHF	TGTGCCAGCAGCCCCCTCGGGTCCAATCAGCCCCAGCATTTT
TRBJ2-3	TRBV7-9	.	few	CASSPRGGLTDTQYF	TGTGCCAGCAGCCCCCGTGGGGGTCTCACAGATACGCAGTATTTT
TRBJ2-7	TRBV6-4	.	.	CASRVYEQYF	TGTGCCAGCAGGGTCTACGAGCAGTACTTC
TRBJ1-4	TRBV5-8	TRBD1	.	CASSLGDREYGEKLFF	TGTGCCAGCAGCTTGGGGGACAGGGAGTATGGTGAAAAACTGTTTTTT
TRBJ2-7	TRBV7-9	.	medium-sized	CASSPRDILPSPSYEQYF	TGTGCCAGCAGCCCCCGGGACATACTTCCTAGCCCCTCCTACGAGCAGTACTTC
TRBJ2-1	TRBV9	.	.	CASSVVGGPYNEQFF	TGTGCCAGCAGCGTAGTTGGCGGACCCTACAATGAGCAGTTCTTC
TRBJ1-4	TRBV5-4	TRBD1	.	CASRPDRGSEKLFF	TGTGCCAGCAGACCTGACAGGGGGAGCGAAAAACTGTTTTTT
TRBJ1-1	TRBV30	TRBD1	medium-sized	CAWRLQGSWDNTEAFF	TGTGCCTGGAGGCTACAGGGGTCATGGGATAACACTGAAGCTTTCTTT
TRBJ1-4	TRBV27	.	.	CASSSGDSTNEKLFF	TGTGCCAGCAGTTCCGGGGACTCGACTAATGAAAAACTGTTTTTT
TRBJ2-2	TRBV7-3	.	few	CASSPSVTVLWGTGELFF	TGTGCCAGCAGCCCCTCCGTAACAGTGCTGTGGGGCACCGGGGAGCTGTTTTTT
TRBJ1-4	TRBV7-2	TRBD1	.	CASSLTGGANEKLFF	TGTGCCAGCAGCTTAACAGGGGGCGCTAATGAAAAACTGTTTTTT